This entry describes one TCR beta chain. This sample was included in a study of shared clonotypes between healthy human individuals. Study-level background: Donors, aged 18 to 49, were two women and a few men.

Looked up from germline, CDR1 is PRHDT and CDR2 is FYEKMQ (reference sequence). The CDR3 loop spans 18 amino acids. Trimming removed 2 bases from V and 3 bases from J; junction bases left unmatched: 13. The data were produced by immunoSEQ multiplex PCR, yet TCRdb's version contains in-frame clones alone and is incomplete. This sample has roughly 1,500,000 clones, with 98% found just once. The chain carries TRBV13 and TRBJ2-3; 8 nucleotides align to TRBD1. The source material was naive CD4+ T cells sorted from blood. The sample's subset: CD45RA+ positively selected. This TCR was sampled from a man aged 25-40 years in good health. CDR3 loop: CASSLISVQGAGTDTQYF. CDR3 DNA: TGTGCCAGCAGCTTAATCTCTGTGCAGGGGGCTGGTACAGATACGCAGTATTTT.